These 26 T cell receptor beta chains originate from one sample sequenced in a study of shared clonotypes between healthy human individuals (TCRdb year 2020). Library generation was performed with the immunoSEQ multiplex PCR assay. TCRdb's version of the immuneACCESS table is confined to in-frame rearrangements and falls short of the full clone set. An unresolved V gene accounts for under half of the shortfall where checked; the remainder is of unknown origin. This sample is represented by millions of clones; about 95% of them were singletons. The top ten clones comprise about 1.1% of the sample. For the CD8 naive samples, CD45RO-negative cells were positively selected for CCR7, yielding a CD45RA+CCR7+ population from which TemRA cells were excluded. Sequenced: naive CD8+ T cells sorted from blood. Per the publication, the cell subset or site label means: CD45RA+CCR7+. These receptor sequences come from a man between 18 and 29 years old in good health.

This clone was observed a single time. The chain is built from TRBV12-5 and TRBJ2-7; D unclear. Germline CDR1 LGHNT, CDR2 FRNRAP. V lost 6 bases and J lost 3, with 3 bases in between. The CDR3 is 10 residues long. CDR3 region: CASGDYEQYF. The DNA of the CDR3 is TGTGCTAGTGGGGACTACGAGCAGTACTTC.

As concerns this clone: Other nucleotide sequences in the sample specify the same CDR3. The gene calls are TRBV29-1 and TRBJ1-1; the D is unclear. In germline, CDR1 is SQVTM, CDR2 ANQGSEA. CDR3 size: 10 residues. Trimming shortened V by 4 bases and J by 4 bases, and 4 bases separated the two germline ends. In nucleotides, the CDR3 is TGCAGCGTTGTCGTCACTGAAGCTTTCTTT. Its translation: CSVVVTEAFF.

The chain carries TRBV11-2 and TRBJ2-7; D call uncertain. Germline V gene lookup returns CDR1 SGHAT and CDR2 FQNNGV. The CDR3 sequence is 16 residues long. Trimming shortened V by 0 bases and J by 2 bases, and 14 bases separated the two germline ends. The CDR3 region is CASSLDQARPTYEQYF. The CDR3 region has the DNA TGTGCCAGCAGCTTAGATCAGGCTCGACCCACCTACGAGCAGTACTTC. The full variable domain, its missing parts supplied by reference TRBV11-2 and TRBJ2-7, is EAGVAQSPRYKIIEKRQSVAFWCNPISGHATLYWYQQILGQGPKLLIQFQNNGVVDDSQLPKDRFSAERLKGVDSTLKIQPAKLEDSAVYLCASSLDQARPTYEQYFGPGTRLTVT.

The chain combines TRBV27 with TRBJ2-7; 15 bases are a match to TRBD2. CDR1 is MNHEY, CDR2 SMNVEV, per germline (reference sequence). This CDR3 region has 18 residues. V lost 5 bases and J lost 2; bases outside the gene matches: 10. The CDR3 region is CASSVGLAGGMFPYEQYF. In nucleotides, the CDR3 is TGTGCCAGCAGTGTGGGACTAGCGGGGGGAATGTTTCCCTACGAGCAGTACTTC.

The gene calls are TRBV27 and TRBJ1-3, with TRBD1 identical over 9 bases. The length of the CDR3 is 16 residues. The germline CDR1 and CDR2 sequences are MNHEY and SMNVEV (reference sequence). Germline trimming cut 1 base from V and 1 base from J; bases unmatched to any gene: 2. In DNA form, the CDR3 reads TGTGCCAGCAGTTTATTTGGGACAGGGTCTGGAAACACCATATATTTT. Residues: CASSLFGTGSGNTIYF.

The V call is TRBV10-3, the J call TRBJ2-3, with TRBD2 matching over 9 bases. The CDR3 sequence is 15 residues long. CDR1 and CDR2 from the germline V gene are ENHRY and SYGVKD. J lost 4 bases, V lost 4 bases, and 6 bases had no gene match. The CDR3 DNA reads TGTGCCATCAGTGGAGCGGGAGGAGACCCAGATACGCAGTATTTT. Translating it yields CAISGAGGDPDTQYF.

The genes are TRBV6-5 and TRBJ1-6, with D tentatively TRBD1 (6 bases). Trimming cost V 5 bases and J 10 bases, with 12 bases left between them. Germline V gives CDR1 MNHEY, CDR2 SVGAGI. The CDR3 length is 13 residues. Written as DNA, the CDR3 is TGTGCCAGCAGTCCGACGACAGGCTCACCCCTCCACTTT. It specifies CASSPTTGSPLHF.

The rearrangement uses TRBV5-1 and TRBJ2-1; D not certain. Trimming took 1 base from V and 5 from J, leaving 7 bases between them. Looked up from germline, CDR1 is SGHRS and CDR2 is YFSETQ. CDR3 length: 13 amino acids. CDR3 region: CASSLYVDNEQFF. As DNA, the CDR3 is TGCGCCAGCAGCTTGTATGTCGACAATGAGCAGTTCTTC. The full variable domain, its missing parts supplied by reference TRBV5-1 and TRBJ2-1, is KAGVTQTPRYLIKTRGQQVTLSCSPISGHRSVSWYQQTPGQGLQFLFEYFSETQRNKGNFPGRFSGRQFSNSRSEMNVSTLELGDSALYLCASSLYVDNEQFFGPGTRLTVL.

The chain uses TRBV5-6 and TRBJ2-7; D is ambiguous. The CDR3 loop spans 14 amino acids. Germline values: CDR1 SGHDT, CDR2 YYEEEE. V was trimmed by 0 bases and J by 0 bases, leaving 7 bases between them. The CDR3 DNA reads as TGTGCCAGCAGCTTGGCGGCGGACTCCTACGAGCAGTACTTC. Its translation: CASSLAADSYEQYF.

This clone was counted a single time. The chain uses TRBV10-1 and TRBJ1-2, with 9 nucleotides matching TRBD1. This CDR3 comprises 14 residues. Trimming removed 8 bases from V and 13 bases from J; junction bases left unmatched: 17. Germline CDR1 and CDR2: WNHNN and SYGVQD (reference sequence). Here the CDR3 DNA reads TGCGCCAGCTGTCCCGGGACAGGGATCGCAGAGTGCACCTTC. This codes for CASCPGTGIAECTF.

This rearrangement joins TRBV21-1 to TRBJ1-2. TRBV21-1 is given as a pseudogene. CDR3 size: 15 residues. As DNA, the CDR3 is TGTGCCAGCAAACCCCCGATTGCACTTAACTATGGCTACACCTTC. Its translation: CASKPPIALNYGYTF.

The table lists this clone with a count of one. This chain links TRBV27 with TRBJ2-3; unclear D gene. The CDR3 is made up of 13 amino acids. Trimming pared 3 bases from V and 1 base from J, leaving 5 bases between. The germline CDR1 and CDR2 sequences are MNHEY and SMNVEV (reference sequence). CDR3 region: CASSFEGTDTQYF. The CDR3 DNA follows: TGTGCCAGCAGTTTCGAGGGCACAGATACGCAGTATTTT.

J is TRBJ1-2 and V is TRBV5-1; D is uncertain. The CDR3 is made up of 15 amino acids. V lost 2 bases to trimming and J lost 5 bases, with 16 bases between them. CDR1 is SGHRS, CDR2 YFSETQ, per germline. The CDR3 loop is CASSFEGSSLYGYTF. CDR3 DNA: TGCGCCAGCAGCTTTGAGGGCTCGTCTCTTTATGGCTACACCTTC. Filled out from reference TRBV5-1 and TRBJ1-2, the complete variable domain reads KAGVTQTPRYLIKTRGQQVTLSCSPISGHRSVSWYQQTPGQGLQFLFEYFSETQRNKGNFPGRFSGRQFSNSRSEMNVSTLELGDSALYLCASSFEGSSLYGYTFGSGTRLTVV.

This clone showed up just once. The genes are TRBV29-1 and TRBJ1-1; TRBD1 is a possible D gene (6 bases). The CDR3 covers 12 residues. V was cut by 4 bases and J by 4 bases, with 10 bases left in between. Germline loops: CDR1 SQVTM, CDR2 ANQGSEA. For the CDR3, the DNA is TGCAGCGTTGGGGGAGGGGGCACTGAAGCTTTCTTT. It encodes CSVGGGGTEAFF.

The J gene is TRBJ2-5, the V gene TRBV12-5; D gene unclear. The germline CDR1 and CDR2 sequences are LGHNT and FRNRAP. The CDR3 is made up of 17 amino acids. Trimming shortened V by 10 bases and J by 1 base, and 25 bases separated the two germline ends. The CDR3 loop reads CATMNRTGALSQETQYF. The CDR3 region has the DNA TGTGCTACCATGAATCGGACCGGTGCCTTAAGCCAAGAGACCCAGTACTTC.

The chain has TRBV9 and TRBJ1-2; 7 bases are shared with TRBD1. Germline V gene data show CDR1 as SGDLS and CDR2 as YYNGEE. Trimming at V came to 0 bases and at J to 3 bases, leaving 8 bases not matched to a gene. The CDR3 extends over 16 amino acids. This CDR3 is CASSVDLRGLDYGYTF. In nucleotides, the CDR3 is TGTGCCAGCAGCGTAGACTTAAGGGGGCTAGACTATGGCTACACCTTC.

CDR3: CASSLGQGAEAFF. CDR3 DNA: TGTGCCAGCAGTCTGGGACAGGGGGCTGAAGCTTTCTTT. This sequence joins TRBV27 and TRBJ1-1, with 11 bases identical to TRBD1. V gave up 5 bases and J gave up 6 bases; unmatched junction bases: 2. CDR3 length equals 13 residues. In germline, CDR1 is MNHEY, CDR2 SMNVEV (reference sequence).

The rearrangement joins TRBV6-5 to TRBJ1-2, with 7 bases matching TRBD1. The germline gives CDR1 MNHEY, CDR2 SVGAGI. CDR3 size: 14 residues. With 1 base clipped from V and 5 bases from J, the junction kept 4 bases outside the gene matches. The CDR3, as DNA: TGTGCCAGCAGTTACTTTGGGACAGCGTATGGCTACACCTTC. Translation gives CASSYFGTAYGYTF.

J is TRBJ1-6 and V is TRBV19; D not certain. This CDR3 has 13 amino acids. Germline CDR1 and CDR2: LNHDA and SQIVND (reference sequence). The ends were cut back, 0 bases at V and 7 bases at J, with 4 bases in the middle. The CDR3 sequence is CASSIDPNSPLHF. CDR3 DNA sequence: TGTGCCAGTAGTATAGACCCGAATTCACCCCTCCACTTT.

This clone was detected once. The V call is TRBV27, the J call TRBJ2-7; a weak D match, TRBD1 (6 bases). The germline gives CDR1 MNHEY, CDR2 SMNVEV (reference sequence). The CDR3 consists of 14 residues. V dropped 5 bases and J dropped 2 bases, with 13 bases sitting between them. The CDR3 DNA follows: TGTGCCAGCAGTCAGGGGACGGGGCCCTACGAGCAGTACTTC. Amino acid sequence: CASSQGTGPYEQYF.

The chain is built from TRBV6-6 and TRBJ2-5; 10 nucleotides line up with TRBD2. Trimming took 2 bases from V and 5 from J; bases not matched to a gene: 5. CDR1 and CDR2 from the germline V gene are MNHNY and SVGAGI (reference sequence). There are 15 residues in the CDR3. CDR3 sequence (DNA): TGTGCCAGCAGTTACCGGCTAGCGGGGGAGGAGACCCAGTACTTC. Translated: CASSYRLAGEETQYF.

Comments on this clone: Other DNA sequences in the same sample also yield this CDR3. The CDR3 loop reads CASSPSGGQETQYF. DNA of the CDR3: TGTGCCAGCAGCCCCAGCGGGGGACAAGAGACCCAGTACTTC. The chain has TRBV7-9 and TRBJ2-5, with 8 bases lining up with TRBD2. Unmatched junction bases numbered 4, after V lost 5 bases and J lost 2 bases. Germline CDR1 is SEHNR and CDR2 is FQNEAQ (reference sequence). This CDR3 is 14 amino acids long.

The V and J genes are TRBV27 and TRBJ1-5; D not certain. The germline V and J ends were trimmed by 6 bases and 11 bases, with 17 bases remaining between them. This CDR3 is 13 amino acids long. CDR1 MNHEY and CDR2 SMNVEV come from the germline V gene (reference sequence). CDR3 sequence (DNA): TGTGCCAGCAGCTTGGACCAAGGATGGACCCAGCATTTT. Residues: CASSLDQGWTQHF.

Points on this clone: Other DNA variants within this sample encode the same CDR3. The rearrangement links TRBV4-1 to TRBJ1-5; 10 bases line up with TRBD1. The V gene end was trimmed by 4 bases and the J gene end by 7 bases; junction bases not matched to a gene: 4. There are 14 residues in the CDR3. Germline V gives CDR1 MGHRA, CDR2 YSYEKL. The CDR3 DNA reads TGCGCCAGCAGCCCCGGACAGGGGGGGCAGCCCCAGCATTTT. Its protein is CASSPGQGGQPQHF.

This chain links TRBV7-8 with TRBJ1-1; D perhaps matches TRBD1 (6 bases). V lost 4 bases to trimming and J lost 5 bases, with 8 bases between them. The germline V gene has CDR1 SGHVS and CDR2 FQNEAQ. The CDR3 is made up of 12 amino acids. In nucleotides, the CDR3 is TGTGCCAGCAGCTCCACAGGGACTGAAGCTTTCTTT. This codes for CASSSTGTEAFF.

V gene TRBV19 combines with J gene TRBJ2-2, with no clear D. This CDR3 comprises 14 residues. Germline values: CDR1 LNHDA, CDR2 SQIVND (reference sequence). The germline V and J ends were trimmed by 0 bases and 3 bases, with 5 bases remaining between them. This CDR3 reads CASSIEAYTGELFF. The CDR3 region has the DNA TGTGCCAGTAGTATAGAGGCATACACCGGGGAGCTGTTTTTT.